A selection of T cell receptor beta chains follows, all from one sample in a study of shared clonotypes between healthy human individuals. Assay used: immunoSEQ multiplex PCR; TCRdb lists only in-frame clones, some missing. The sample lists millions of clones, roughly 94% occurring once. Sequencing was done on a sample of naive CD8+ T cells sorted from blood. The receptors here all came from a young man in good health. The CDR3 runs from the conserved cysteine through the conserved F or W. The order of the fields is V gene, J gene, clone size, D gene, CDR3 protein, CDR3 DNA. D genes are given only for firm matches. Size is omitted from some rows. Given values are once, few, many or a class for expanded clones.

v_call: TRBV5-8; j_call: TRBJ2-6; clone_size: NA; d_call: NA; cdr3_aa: CATTFGANVLTF; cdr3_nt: TGTGCCACCACATTTGGGGCCAACGTCCTGACTTTC
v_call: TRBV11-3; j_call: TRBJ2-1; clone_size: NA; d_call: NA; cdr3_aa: CASSLGASGPRDEQFF; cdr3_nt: TGTGCCAGCAGCTTAGGAGCGTCAGGGCCTAGGGATGAGCAGTTCTTC
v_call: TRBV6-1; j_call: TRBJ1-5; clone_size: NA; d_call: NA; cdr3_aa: CASSDSTRDQPQHF; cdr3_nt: TGTGCCAGCAGTGATAGTACCCGTGATCAGCCCCAGCATTTT
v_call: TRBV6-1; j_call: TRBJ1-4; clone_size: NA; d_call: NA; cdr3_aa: CATDNRALNEKLFF; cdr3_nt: TGTGCCACCGATAACAGGGCGTTGAATGAAAAACTGTTTTTT
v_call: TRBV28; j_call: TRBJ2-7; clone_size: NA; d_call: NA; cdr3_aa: CASSFTASYEQYF; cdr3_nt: TGTGCCAGCAGTTTTACAGCCTCCTACGAGCAGTACTTC
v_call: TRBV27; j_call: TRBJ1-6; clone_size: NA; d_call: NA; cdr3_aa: CASSFVSPNSPLHF; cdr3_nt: TGTGCCAGCAGTTTCGTCTCTCCCAATTCACCCCTCCACTTT
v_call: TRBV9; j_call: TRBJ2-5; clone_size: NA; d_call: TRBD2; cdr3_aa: CASSVSGSEETQYF; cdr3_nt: TGTGCCAGCAGCGTTAGCGGGAGTGAGGAGACCCAGTACTTC
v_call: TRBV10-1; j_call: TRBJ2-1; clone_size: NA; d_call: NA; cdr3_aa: CASSESLGAEQFF; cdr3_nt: TGCGCCAGCAGTGAAAGTTTAGGGGCTGAGCAGTTCTTC
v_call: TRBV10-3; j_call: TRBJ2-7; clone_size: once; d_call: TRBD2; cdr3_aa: CAISAGLAITGQYF; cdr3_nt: TGTGCCATCAGCGCGGGACTAGCCATTACGGGGCAGTACTTC
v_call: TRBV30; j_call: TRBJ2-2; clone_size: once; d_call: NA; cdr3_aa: CAWTYTGELFF; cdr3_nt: TGTGCCTGGACCTACACCGGGGAGCTGTTTTTT
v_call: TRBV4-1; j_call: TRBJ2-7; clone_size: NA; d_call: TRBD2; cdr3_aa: CASSQDGTRDVGGHEQYF; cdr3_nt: TGCGCCAGCAGCCAAGATGGGACTAGGGATGTCGGGGGCCACGAGCAGTACTTC
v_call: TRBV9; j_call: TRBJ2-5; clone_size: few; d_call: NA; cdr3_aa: CASSVVPSGETQYF; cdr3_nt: TGTGCCAGCAGCGTAGTTCCATCCGGAGAGACCCAGTACTTC
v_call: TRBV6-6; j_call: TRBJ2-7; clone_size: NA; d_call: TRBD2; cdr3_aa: CASSQDFSGSYEQYF; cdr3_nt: TGTGCCAGCAGCCAAGACTTTAGCGGGAGCTACGAGCAGTACTTC
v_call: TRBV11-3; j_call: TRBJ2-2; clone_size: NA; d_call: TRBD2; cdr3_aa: CASSSWTSGASGTGELFF; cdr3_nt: TGTGCCAGCAGCTCCTGGACTAGCGGGGCCTCGGGAACCGGGGAGCTGTTTTTT
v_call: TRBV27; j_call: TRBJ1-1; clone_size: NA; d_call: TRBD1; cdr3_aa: CASTPTGRIPEAFF; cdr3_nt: TGTGCCAGCACCCCGACAGGGAGGATCCCTGAAGCTTTCTTT
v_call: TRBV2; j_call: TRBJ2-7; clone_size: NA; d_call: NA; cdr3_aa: CASIESGGTSYEQYF; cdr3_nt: TGTGCCAGCATTGAATCTGGCGGGACCTCCTACGAGCAGTACTTC